This TCR beta chain was documented in a study of T cell responses to AZD1222 COVID-19 vaccine. Study observations and caveats: Donors were largely white British and mainly female; clonal diversity was possibly underestimated. Increases in Spike-specific TCR breadth and depth were seen after two AZD1222 doses.

Libraries were prepared by immunoSEQ multiplex PCR; TCRdb keeps only in-frame clonotypes and omits some of them. The sample includes under 140,000 clones, 81% of them seen just once. The CDR3 extends over 16 amino acids. The ends were cut back, 6 bases at V and 2 bases at J, with 19 bases in the middle. Germline loops: CDR1 MDHEN, CDR2 SYDVKM. Of note for this clone: Its antigen is currently unknown.

This clonotype was sampled from an adult in good health. Specimen: peripheral blood, collected on day 0 of AZD1222 vaccination. The genes are TRBV28 and TRBJ2-5; a possible D gene is TRBD1 (6 bases). CDR3 coding DNA: TGTGCCAGCAGCAGGGGCCGCGGACCGATACAAGAGACCCAGTACTTC. It translates to CASSRGRGPIQETQYF.